This section outlines one T cell receptor beta chain sequence together with its context. Its antigen is as yet unknown. This sample was taken from a study of OX40 agonist ivuxolimab in advanced cancers. Study-wide background: A diagnosis of hepatocellular carcinoma, melanoma, renal cell or head and neck cancer was present in dose-escalation patients. Eligibility admitted prior anti-PD-1, anti-PD-L1 or anti-CTLA-4 therapy; 35% to 40% had some.

Produced via immunoSEQ multiplex PCR; TCRdb's table is partial and in-frame only. The sample lists about 84,000 clones; 94% were seen once. Findings and limits, study-wide: The study did not work out the antigen specificity of the expanded peripheral T cells.

V was pared by 4 bases and J by 3 bases, with 3 bases of the junction left unmatched. The CDR3 runs 15 residues. Germline V gene data show CDR1 as SGHRS and CDR2 as YFSETQ. The V call is TRBV5-1, the J call TRBJ2-7; 14 bases align to TRBD2. The source is an adult with an advanced solid tumor such as melanoma, head and neck, liver or kidney cancer. Sequenced material: CD4+ or CD8+ T cells sorted from blood, taken in a trial of the OX40 agonist ivuxolimab. CDR3 residues: CASSIGTSGSYEQYF. In DNA form, the CDR3 reads TGCGCCAGCAGCATAGGGACTAGCGGGAGCTACGAGCAGTACTTC.